Listed here are 2 T cell receptor beta chains from one sample, sequenced in a study of T cell responses to AZD1222 COVID-19 vaccine. Here immunoSEQ multiplex PCR was the method, and the copy in TCRdb shows in-frame clones only, minus some. The table lists approximately 140,000 clones, roughly 90% of them singletons. The sequences come from peripheral blood, collected 28 days after the second AZD1222 dose. These receptors were obtained from an adult who received the AZD1222 COVID-19 vaccine.

J is TRBJ1-2 and V is TRBV12-3 or TRBV12-4; possible D gene TRBD1, 5 bases. Trimming stripped 8 bases from V and 8 bases from J, with 15 bases between. This CDR3 region has 12 residues. CDR3 bases: TGTGCCAGCGGAAATCAGGGAAGCGGCTACACCTTC. This translates into CASGNQGSGYTF.

V is TRBV15 and J is TRBJ1-2, with D uncertain. The CDR3 extends over 15 amino acids. The germline gives CDR1 LNHNV, CDR2 YYDKDF (reference sequence). V lost 0 bases and J lost 1, with 9 bases in between. CDR3 coding DNA: TGTGCCACCAGCAGAGATCTTTCCCGTAACTATGGCTACACCTTC. Translation: CATSRDLSRNYGYTF.